Detailed here is one T cell receptor (beta chain). CDR1 is LGHDT and CDR2 is YNNKEL in the germline V gene (reference sequence). Trimming left V 1 base short and J 6 bases short, with 7 bases between. CDR3 length: 13 amino acids. This sample is drawn from a study of blood T cell repertoires in COVID-19. Whole-study context: COVID-19 samples collected from the United States, Italy and Spain covered acute and convalescent phases. PBMCs, B-cell-depleted T cells, or T cells were the source of the cDNA or gDNA that made up the material.

Original methodology: Amplification from reference gene primers served as the basis for estimated nucleated cell counts. Profiled with immunoSEQ multiplex PCR; TCRdb holds only in-frame clones, not every one. For V, J and clone size, that table is used; D and trimming come from the DNA. The sample carries some 130,000 clones, under 90% recorded once. V is TRBV3-1 (or the pseudogene TRBV3-2) and J is TRBJ2-1, with a tentative D call TRBD2 (6 bases). The sequencing sample was made of peripheral blood. This clonotype was sampled from a woman in her sixties with active or convalescent COVID-19. CDR3 in amino acids: CASSQGRGNEQFF. Here the CDR3 DNA reads TGTGCCAGCAGCCAAGGGAGGGGCAATGAGCAGTTCTTC.